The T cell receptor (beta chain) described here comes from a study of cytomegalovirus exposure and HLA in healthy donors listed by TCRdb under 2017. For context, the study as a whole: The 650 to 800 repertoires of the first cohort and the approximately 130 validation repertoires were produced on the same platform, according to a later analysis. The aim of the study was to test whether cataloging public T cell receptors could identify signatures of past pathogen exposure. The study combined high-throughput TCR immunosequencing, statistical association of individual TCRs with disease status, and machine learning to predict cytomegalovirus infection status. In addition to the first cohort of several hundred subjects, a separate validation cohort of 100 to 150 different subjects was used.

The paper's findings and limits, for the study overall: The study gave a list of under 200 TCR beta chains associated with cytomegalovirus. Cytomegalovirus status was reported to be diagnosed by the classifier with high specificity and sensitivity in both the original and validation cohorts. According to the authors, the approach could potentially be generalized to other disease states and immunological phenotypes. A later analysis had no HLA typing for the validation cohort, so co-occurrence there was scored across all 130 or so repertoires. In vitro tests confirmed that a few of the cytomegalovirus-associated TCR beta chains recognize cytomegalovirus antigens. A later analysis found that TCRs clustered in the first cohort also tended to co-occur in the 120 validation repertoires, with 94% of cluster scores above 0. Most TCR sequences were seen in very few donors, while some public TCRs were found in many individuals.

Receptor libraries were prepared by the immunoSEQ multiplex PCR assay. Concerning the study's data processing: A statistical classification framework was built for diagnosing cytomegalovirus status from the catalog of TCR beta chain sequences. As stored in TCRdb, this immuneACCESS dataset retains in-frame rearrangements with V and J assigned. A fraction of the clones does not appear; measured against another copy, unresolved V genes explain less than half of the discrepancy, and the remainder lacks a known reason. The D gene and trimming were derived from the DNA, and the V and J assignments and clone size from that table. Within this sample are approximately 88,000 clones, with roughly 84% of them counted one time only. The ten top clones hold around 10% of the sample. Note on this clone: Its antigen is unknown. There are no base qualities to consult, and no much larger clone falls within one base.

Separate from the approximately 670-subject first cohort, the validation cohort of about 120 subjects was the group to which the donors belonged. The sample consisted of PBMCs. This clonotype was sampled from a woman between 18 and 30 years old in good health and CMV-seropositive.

The CDR3 protein sequence reads: CASSLGQNYGYTF. The DNA is as follows: TGTGCCAGCAGCTTGGGACAGAACTATGGCTACACCTTC. The rearranged chain carries TRBV11-2 and TRBJ1-2; TRBD1 matches 7 bases in the middle. From a lookup of the germline V gene, CDR1 and CDR2 are SGHAT and FQNNGV. V is pruned by 3 bases and J by 2 bases, leaving 0 bases of the junction without a gene match. The CDR3 numbers 13 residues from cysteine through phenylalanine. Just CDR3 DNA is preserved here, 39 bases in frame from base 1.